The present TCR beta chain was sequenced within a study of T cell repertoires in cytomegalovirus infection. Notes on the study in general: Cumulative frequency of public TCR beta families picked out carriers of CMV plus the relevant HLA.

J was trimmed by 2 bases and V by 6 bases; bases with no gene match: 3. CDR3 length: 15 residues. Germline CDR1 SGHTA, CDR2 FQGNSA. The sample holds many counts of this clonotype. As yet, its antigen is unknown. A single record per CDR3 protein comes from TCRdb applying MiXCR to the reads. The data contain about 130,000 distinct CDR3 sequences, roughly 8.2% of them singletons. V gene TRBV7-2 combines with J gene TRBJ2-3; 12 bases fit TRBD2. The receptor was derived from a human donor in good health (CMV status not recorded). Some clones in this sample may be carry-over from other donors' samples. Sequencing input: PBMCs. CDR3 DNA sequence: TGTGCCAGCAGGCTAGCGGGGGGGCCCACAGATACGCAGTATTTT. It codes for CASRLAGGPTDTQYF.